These T cell receptor beta chains were read from a single sample in a study of blood T cell repertoires in COVID-19. Libraries were prepared by immunoSEQ multiplex PCR; TCRdb keeps only in-frame clonotypes and omits some of them. The sample shows around 400,000 clones, around 83% of them seen only once. The source material was PBMCs or T cells enriched from blood (not recorded which). Receptors were obtained from a woman aged 45-65 years who had recovered from COVID-19. The CDR3 runs from the conserved cysteine through the conserved F or W. D genes are given only for firm matches. Some rows have no size entry. The others give once, few or many, or a class for an expanded clone.

clone size | CDR3 length | J gene | D gene | V gene | CDR3 DNA | CDR3 protein
few | 13 | TRBJ1-6 | TRBD1 | TRBV6-5 | TGTTCTTCCTCACGGGACAGCAATTCACCCCTCCACTTT | CSSSRDSNSPLHF
- | 15 | TRBJ1-3 | - | TRBV4-1 | TGCGCCAGCAGCCAAGAGGGCCGCTCTGGAAACACCATATATTTT | CASSQEGRSGNTIYF
- | 17 | TRBJ1-2 | TRBD1 | TRBV18 | TGTGCCAGCTCACCCAATCATGTTACAGGGGCCTTAGCGACCGCGACCTTC | CASSPNHVTGALATATF
- | 15 | TRBJ2-3 | TRBD2 | TRBV6-2/TRBV6-3 | TGTGCCAGCAGCCTGCGGGCGGGAGGGCTAGATACGCAGTATTTT | CASSLRAGGLDTQYF
- | 16 | TRBJ2-2 | TRBD1 | TRBV27 | TGTGCCAGCAGCTCCGGGGGACAGGGATACACCGGGGAGCTGTTTTTT | CASSSGGQGYTGELFF
- | 13 | TRBJ1-1 | - | TRBV12-3/TRBV12-4 | TGTGCCAGCAGGATATCACAGGTCTCTGAAGCTTTCTTT | CASRISQVSEAFF
- | 13 | TRBJ2-7 | TRBD1 | TRBV5-4 | TGTGCCAGCCACGAAGGACAGGGCTACGAGCAGTACTTC | CASHEGQGYEQYF
- | 12 | TRBJ1-1 | - | TRBV11-1 | TGTGCCAGCAGCCTGGGGGGGGATGAAGCTTTCTTT | CASSLGGDEAFF
few | 15 | TRBJ1-6 | - | TRBV27 | TGTGCCAGCAGTTCGGCAGGGGTCTATAATTCACCCCTCCACTTT | CASSSAGVYNSPLHF
- | 16 | TRBJ2-1 | TRBD2 | TRBV11-2 | TGTGCCAGCAGCTCTGTACGGGGGGTAGGTTACAATGAGCAGTTCTTC | CASSSVRGVGYNEQFF
- | 11 | TRBJ2-7 | TRBD2 | TRBV20-1 | TGCAGCGGGGGGAAAATATCCGAGCAGTACTTC | CSGGKISEQYF
- | 15 | TRBJ2-1 | TRBD1 | TRBV13 | TGTGCCAGCAGGGAGGCCGGGACAGGAGGGAATGAGCAGTTCTTC | CASREAGTGGNEQFF
- | 17 | TRBJ1-4 | TRBD1 | TRBV7-2 | TGTGCCAGCAGCTTAGTTGGGACAGGGGGCGTGGGTGAAAAACTGTTTTTT | CASSLVGTGGVGEKLFF
- | 16 | TRBJ1-2 | TRBD1 | TRBV28 | TGTGCCAGCAGTTTTCATAGGGACAGGGCTAACTATGGCTACACCTTC | CASSFHRDRANYGYTF
- | 20 | TRBJ2-3 | TRBD2 | TRBV7-3 | TGTGCCAGCAGCTTTTACCCCATTGGGACTAGCGGGAGCCGCACAGATACGCAGTATTTT | CASSFYPIGTSGSRTDTQYF
once | 14 | TRBJ2-7 | TRBD1 | TRBV30 | TGTGCCTGGAGTGCCGGACAGGGTCCCTACGAGCAGTACTTC | CAWSAGQGPYEQYF
- | 16 | TRBJ2-7 | - | TRBV6-2/TRBV6-3 | TGTGCCAGCAGTTACGGTTCGGGGTTCCCCTCCTACGAGCAGTACTTC | CASSYGSGFPSYEQYF
- | 12 | TRBJ2-7 | - | TRBV5-6 | TGTGCCAGCAGCTTGGTTCCTTACGAGCAGTACTTC | CASSLVPYEQYF
- | 15 | TRBJ1-6 | - | TRBV6-4 | TGTGCCAGCAGTGAAAGTACAGGATCTTATTCACCCCTCCACTTT | CASSESTGSYSPLHF
- | 14 | TRBJ1-5 | TRBD1 | TRBV6-5 | TGTGCCAGCAGTTCTAGACAGGGCGGGCAGCCCCAGCATTTT | CASSSRQGGQPQHF
- | 14 | TRBJ1-4 | TRBD1 | TRBV27 | TGTGCCGGACCGGGACAGGGGGCGGGTGGGAAACTGTTTTTT | CAGPGQGAGGKLFF
- | 15 | TRBJ2-7 | - | TRBV5-1 | TGCGCCAGCAGCCCTGACCTGTCCAGGGGCTTGGAGCAGTACTTC | CASSPDLSRGLEQYF